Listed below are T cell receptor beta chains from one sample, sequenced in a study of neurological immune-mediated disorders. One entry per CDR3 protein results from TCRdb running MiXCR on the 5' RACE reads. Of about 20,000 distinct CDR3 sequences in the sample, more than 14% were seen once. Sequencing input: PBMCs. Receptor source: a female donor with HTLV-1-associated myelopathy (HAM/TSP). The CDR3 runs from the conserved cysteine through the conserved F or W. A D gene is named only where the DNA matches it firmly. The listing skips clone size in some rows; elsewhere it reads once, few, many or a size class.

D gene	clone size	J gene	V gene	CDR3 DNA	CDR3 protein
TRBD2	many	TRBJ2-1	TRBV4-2	TGTGCCAGCAGCCAAGAGGAACTAGCGGGGGCCAACTCCTACAATGAGCAGTTCTTC	CASSQEELAGANSYNEQFF
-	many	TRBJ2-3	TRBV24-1	TGTGCCACCAGTGATTTGCAAGACAGCACAGATACGCAGTATTTT	CATSDLQDSTDTQYF
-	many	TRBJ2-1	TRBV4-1	TGCGCCAGCAGCCAAGACAGGGGCCTTAACAATGAGCAGTTCTTC	CASSQDRGLNNEQFF
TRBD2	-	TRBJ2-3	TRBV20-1	TGCAGTGCCGCTCTTCCTAGCGGGAGGGCCATAGTCGACCCAGATACGCAGTATTTT	CSAALPSGRAIVDPDTQYF
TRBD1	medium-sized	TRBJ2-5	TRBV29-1	TGCAGCGTTAAAGGACAGGGCCAAGAGACCCAGTACTTC	CSVKGQGQETQYF
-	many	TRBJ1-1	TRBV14	TGTGCCAGCAGTTCACAGAAGAACACTGAAGCTTTCTTT	CASSSQKNTEAFF
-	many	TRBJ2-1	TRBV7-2	TGTGCCAGCAGCTTATTGGCGGAAAGCTCCTACAATGAGCAGTTCTTC	CASSLLAESSYNEQFF
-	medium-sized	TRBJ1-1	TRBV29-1	TGCAGCGTGGGACACCCTAACACTGAAGCTTTCTTT	CSVGHPNTEAFF
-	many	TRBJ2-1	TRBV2	TGTGCCAGCAGATCTAGCGAGACCTACAATGAGCAGTTCTTC	CASRSSETYNEQFF
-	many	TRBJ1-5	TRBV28	TGTGCCAGCACGGCCACCTATAGCAATCAGCCCCAGCATTTT	CASTATYSNQPQHF
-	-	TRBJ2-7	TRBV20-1	TGCAGTGCTAGAGATCCGGGACACAACTACGAGCAGTACTTC	CSARDPGHNYEQYF
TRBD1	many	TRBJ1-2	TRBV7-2	TGTGCCAGCAGCCGAAGGACAGGGGACGGCTACACCTTC	CASSRRTGDGYTF
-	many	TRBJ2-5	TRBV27	TGTGCCAGCAGTTTATCGTACGACCGAGAGACCCAGTACTTC	CASSLSYDRETQYF
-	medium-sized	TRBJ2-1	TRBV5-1	TGCGCCAGCAGCTTGGCCGGGACTGAGCAGTTCTTC	CASSLAGTEQFF
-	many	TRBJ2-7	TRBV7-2	TGTGCCAGCAGCTTACATGATGGGGTCCCCTACGAGCAGTACTTC	CASSLHDGVPYEQYF
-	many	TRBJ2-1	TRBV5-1	TGCGCCAGCAGCTTGGGGCTGGCCGGGAACAATGAGCAGTTCTTC	CASSLGLAGNNEQFF
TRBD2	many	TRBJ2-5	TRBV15	TGTGCCACCAGCAGAGACCGGCGGGGGGGGCAAGAGACCCAGTACTTC	CATSRDRRGGQETQYF
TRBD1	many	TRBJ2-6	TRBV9	TGTGCCAGCAGCGTAGCTGGTCCGGCGGTGGGGGGCAGGGGGCGCTCTGGGGCCAACGTCCTGACTTTC	CASSVAGPAVGGRGRSGANVLTF
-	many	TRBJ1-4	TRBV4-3	TGCGCCAGCAGCCAATCAAATGAAAAACTGTTTTTT	CASSQSNEKLFF
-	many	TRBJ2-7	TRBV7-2	TGTGCCAGCAGCCAGGCGTCCTACGAGCAGTACTTC	CASSQASYEQYF
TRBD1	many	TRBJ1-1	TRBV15	TGTGCCACCAGCAGAAGCAGGGGGTCGCGCACTGAAGCTTTCTTT	CATSRSRGSRTEAFF
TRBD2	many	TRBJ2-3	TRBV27	TGTGCCAGCAGTTTAGGAGCGGGGTCCGTCACAGATACGCAGTATTTT	CASSLGAGSVTDTQYF
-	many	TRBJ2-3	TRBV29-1	TGCAGCCTCGATACGCAGTATTTT	CSLDTQYF
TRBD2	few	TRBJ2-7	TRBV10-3	TGTGCCAGCCGACTAGCGGGGGACGGGGAGCAGTACTTC	CASRLAGDGEQYF
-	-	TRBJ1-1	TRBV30	TGTGCCTGGAGTTACGGGGCTGAAGCTTTCTTT	CAWSYGAEAFF
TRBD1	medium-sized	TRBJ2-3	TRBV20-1	TGCAGTGCTAGCCCAACAGGGGACACAGATACGCAGTATTTT	CSASPTGDTDTQYF
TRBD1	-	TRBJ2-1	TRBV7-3	TGTGCCAGCAGCTCGGGGACAGGTAGTGCTAACTACAATGAGCAGTTCTTC	CASSSGTGSANYNEQFF
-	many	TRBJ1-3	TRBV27	TGTGCCAGCAGGCCTATTGGAGGGGATACTGGAAACACCATATATTTT	CASRPIGGDTGNTIYF
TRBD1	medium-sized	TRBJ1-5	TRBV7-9	TGTGCCAGCAGCGAGGGACAGGCCCCCAGCAATCAGCCCCAGCATTTT	CASSEGQAPSNQPQHF
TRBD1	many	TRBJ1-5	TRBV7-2	TGTGCCAGCAGTTCGGGACAGGCGCGCAATCAGCCCCAGCATTTT	CASSSGQARNQPQHF
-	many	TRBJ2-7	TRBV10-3	TGTGCCATCAGTGTTCAAGACAACTACGAGCAGTACTTC	CAISVQDNYEQYF
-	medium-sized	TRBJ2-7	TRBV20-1	TGCAGTGCTAGAGTAGGGACCTACGAGCAGTACTTC	CSARVGTYEQYF
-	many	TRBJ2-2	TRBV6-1	TGTGCCAGCAGTGACAGGGACACCGGGGAGCTGTTTTTT	CASSDRDTGELFF
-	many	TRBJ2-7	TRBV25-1	TGTGCCAGCAGTCAGAAAGGGGCGCGGTACGAGCAGTACTTC	CASSQKGARYEQYF
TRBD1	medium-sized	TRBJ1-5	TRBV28	TGTGCCAGCTCCCCCAGGGGGAGGCAGCCCCAGCATTTT	CASSPRGRQPQHF
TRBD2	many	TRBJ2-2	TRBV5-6	TGTGCCAGCACCCGTCGGGGAGGGGACACCGGGGAGCTGTTTTTT	CASTRRGGDTGELFF
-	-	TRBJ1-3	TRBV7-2	TGTGCCAGCAGCTTAGGGGTAGGGACTGGAAACACCATATATTTT	CASSLGVGTGNTIYF
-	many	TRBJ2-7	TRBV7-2	TGTGCCAGCAGCTTAGACAGGTCCGACGAGCAGTACTTC	CASSLDRSDEQYF
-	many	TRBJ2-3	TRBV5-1	TGCGCCAGCAGCTTTCTGCAGGGATTCTTAGGTACAGATACGCAGTATTTT	CASSFLQGFLGTDTQYF
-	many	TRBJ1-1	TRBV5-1	TGCGCCAGCAGCTTGGACAGGGCGGACACTGAAGCTTTCTTT	CASSLDRADTEAFF
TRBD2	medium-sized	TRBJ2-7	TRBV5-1	TGCGCCAGCAGCTCTGGACTAGCGGGGTGGGGAGAGCAGTACTTC	CASSSGLAGWGEQYF
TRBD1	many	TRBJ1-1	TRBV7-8	TGTGCCAGCAGCTTAGGGCCCTTAGACAGGGTAAACACTGAAGCTTTCTTT	CASSLGPLDRVNTEAFF
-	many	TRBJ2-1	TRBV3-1	TGTGCCAGCAGCCTGTGGACGGGGCACTTAGCGGACCCGGGGGACAATGAGCAGTTCTTC	CASSLWTGHLADPGDNEQFF
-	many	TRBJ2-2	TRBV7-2	TGTGCCAGCAGCTTGCGTAGGACAAACACCGGGGAGCTGTTTTTT	CASSLRRTNTGELFF
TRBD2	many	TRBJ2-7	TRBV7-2	TGTGCCAGCAGCAGAGCGGGGAGCTCCTACGAGCAGTACTTC	CASSRAGSSYEQYF
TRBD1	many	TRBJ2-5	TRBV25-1	TGTGCCAGCAGTGACTCAAAGCGCCCGGGACAGCATACGGAGACCCAGTACTTC	CASSDSKRPGQHTETQYF
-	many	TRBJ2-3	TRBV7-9	TGTGCCAGCAGCTTAGTACGACAGCCTAGCACAGATACGCAGTATTTT	CASSLVRQPSTDTQYF
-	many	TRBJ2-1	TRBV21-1	TGTGCCAGCAGCAAAGGGACCGTGGTGGGCGGGAGCGAATACAATGAGCAGTTCTTC	CASSKGTVVGGSEYNEQFF
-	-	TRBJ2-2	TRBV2	TGTGCCAGCAGTGCACTTGCCAGTACCGGGGAGCTGTTTTTT	CASSALASTGELFF
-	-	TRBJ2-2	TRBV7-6	TGTGCCAGCAGCCCCCCCAGGAGGGAGCTGTTTTTT	CASSPPRRELFF
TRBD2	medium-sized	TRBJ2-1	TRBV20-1	TGCAGTGCCGCGGGACTAGCGCAGGATGAGCAGTTCTTC	CSAAGLAQDEQFF
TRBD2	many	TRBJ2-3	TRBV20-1	TGCAGTGCTGTGGATCGGAGCGGGGATCCGGATACGCAGTATTTT	CSAVDRSGDPDTQYF